These 27 T cell receptor beta chains were all obtained from the same sample, sequenced in a study of CD8+CD57+ T cells in acquired aplastic anemia listed by TCRdb under 2018. The sample was run on an Illumina HiSeq 2000. Genomic DNA served as template for TCR beta VDJ combination and CDR3 sequence profiling. TCRdb reanalyzed the raw reads on its own, using fastp at Q25 for trimming and MiXCR for clone calling, and kept in-frame beta chains. Entries that share a CDR3 protein sequence are merged under the most common genes and DNA. The sample table contains 400,000 to 450,000 distinct CDR3 sequences; only one count was recorded for just under 70% of them. The ten largest clones capture 3.5% to 4.5% of the sample. Sequenced input: sorted CD4+, CD8+, or CD8+CD57+ T cells (not recorded which) from PBMCs. These receptors were obtained from a human donor in good health, serving as a control.

The gene calls are TRBV7-2 and TRBJ2-7, with a possible D match to TRBD1 (5 bases). CDR3 length: 15 residues. CDR1 is SGHTA, CDR2 FQGNSA, per germline. The V end lost 5 bases, the J end lost 13 bases, and 27 bases lay between the germline ends. The CDR3 sequence: CASSADSDPLYGYYF. The CDR3 bases are TGTGCCAGCAGCGCCGACAGCGATCCACTCTATGGCTACTACTTC. The full variable domain, with the rest looked up from reference TRBV7-2 and TRBJ2-7, is GAGVSQSPSNKVTEKGKDVELRCDPISGHTALYWYRQSLGQGLEFLIYFQGNSAPDKSGLPSDRFSAERTGGSVSTLTIQRTQQEDSAVYLCASSADSDPLYGYYFGPGTRLTVT.

V gene TRBV2 combines with J gene TRBJ1-4; the D is unclear. Trimming stripped 5 bases from V and 13 bases from J, with 26 bases between. CDR3 size: 16 residues. Germline V lookup: CDR1 SNHLY, CDR2 FYNNEI. CDR3 sequence (DNA): TGTGCCAGCAGTCGCCGCGGGGTTGCTACTAATGCCATACTGTTTTTT. Translating it yields CASSRRGVATNAILFF.

This clonotype was seen a single time. The J gene is TRBJ2-7, the V gene TRBV19; tentatively, D is TRBD1 or TRBD2 (5 bases each). V lost 9 bases and J 2 bases, leaving 14 bases between the germline ends. Germline V gene lookup returns CDR1 LNHDA and CDR2 SQIVND (reference sequence). This CDR3 contains 13 residues. CDR3 residues: CASTGTSTYEQYF. CDR3 DNA sequence: TGTGCCAGCACCGGGACGTCCACCTACGAGCAGTACTTC.

The CDR3 DNA follows: TGTGCCAGCAGCTTGGGACTAGCGGGGGTCCAGACCCAGTACTTC. This codes for CASSLGLAGVQTQYF. The chain has TRBV7-2 and TRBJ2-5; 14 bases align to TRBD2. V lost 3 bases, J lost 6 bases, and 3 bases stayed unmatched. This CDR3 has 15 amino acids. Germline CDR1 SGHTA, CDR2 FQGNSA.

The V call is TRBV11-2, the J call TRBJ2-2; no definite D call. V was trimmed by 1 base and J by 12 bases, leaving 9 bases between them. Germline values: CDR1 SGHAT, CDR2 FQNNGV. The CDR3 covers 12 residues. CDR3 in DNA: TGTGCCAGCAGCTTAGCCAGTCAGAAGCTGTTTTTT. It specifies CASSLASQKLFF.

The chain joins TRBV7-2 to TRBJ2-5; no definite D call. Deletions cut 4 bases from V and 5 bases from J, with 11 bases between. Germline V CDR1 and CDR2: SGHTA, FQGNSA. This CDR3 is 13 amino acids long. CDR3 nucleotides: TGTGCCAGCAGCTCAGAGAGGCTGGAGACCCAGTACTTC. Its protein product is CASSSERLETQYF.

On this clonotype: One end of the junction does not line up with germline, which may come from a read error. The chain links TRBV7-9 to TRBJ2-2, with D perhaps TRBD1 (7 bases). The CDR3 is 14 amino acids. Germline values: CDR1 SEHNR, CDR2 FQNEAQ (reference sequence). The CDR3 coding sequence is TGTGCCAGCAGCCCCGGCAGGGGCAGGGGGGAGCCGTTCTTT. This codes for CASSPGRGRGEPFF.

The J gene is TRBJ1-1, the V gene TRBV2; 10 nucleotides align to TRBD1. Germline V gene lookup returns CDR1 SNHLY and CDR2 FYNNEI. This CDR3 is built from 14 residues. V was pared by 10 bases and J by 1 base, with 6 bases of the junction left unmatched. CDR3 sequence reads: CATLRQGANTEAFF. The CDR3 region has the DNA TGTGCCACGTTAAGACAGGGGGCGAACACTGAAGCTTTCTTT. The whole variable domain, filled in from reference TRBV2 and TRBJ1-1, reads EPEVTQTPSHQVTQMGQEVILRCVPISNHLYFYWYRQILGQKVEFLVSFYNNEISEKSEIFDDQFSVERPDGSNFTLKIRSTKLEDSAMYFCATLRQGANTEAFFGQGTRLTVV.

The chain joins TRBV20-1 to TRBJ2-3; 8 nucleotides match TRBD1. The trim removed 0 bases at V and 10 bases at J, leaving 6 bases unmatched. Germline CDR1 and CDR2: DFQATT and SNEGSKA (reference sequence). The CDR3 is made up of 13 amino acids. Here the CDR3 reads CSARDPQGAAQYF. The CDR3 region has the DNA TGCAGTGCTAGAGACCCTCAGGGGGCAGCGCAGTATTTT.

V is TRBV5-1 and J is TRBJ1-4; no firm D call. CDR1 and CDR2 from the germline V gene are SGHRS and YFSETQ. This CDR3 contains 13 residues. V was pared by 0 bases and J by 6 bases, with 6 bases between. CDR3 sequence reads: CASSLGSDEKLFF. In DNA form, the CDR3 reads TGCGCCAGCAGCTTGGGTTCTGATGAAAAACTGTTTTTT.

The chain joins TRBV20-1 to TRBJ1-1; 7 positions agree with TRBD1. V was clipped by 1 base and J by 9 bases; unmatched bases: 8. CDR3 length: 13 residues. CDR1 and CDR2 from the germline V gene are DFQATT and SNEGSKA (reference sequence). DNA of the CDR3: TGCAGTGCTAGAGGGGCGCAGGGGGGCCAAGCTTTCTTT. It encodes CSARGAQGGQAFF.

As to this clonotype: Compared with germline, one end of the junction differs, possibly owing to a read error. This chain connects TRBV9 to TRBJ2-1; D gene ambiguous. The CDR3 totals 13 residues. CDR1 SGDLS and CDR2 YYNGEE come from the germline V gene. The CDR3 reads CASSVGGLRIAYF. The CDR3, as DNA: TGTGCCAGCAGCGTAGGGGGTTTACGAATAGCCTACTTC.

This clonotype was detected a few times. V gene TRBV15 combines with J gene TRBJ1-2, with a possible D match to TRBD1 (6 bases). The germline V and J ends were trimmed by 1 base and 6 bases, with 12 bases remaining between them. CDR3 length: 14 amino acids. Germline values: CDR1 LNHNV, CDR2 YYDKDF (reference sequence). CDR3 sequence: CATSRGDRQDGYTF. In DNA, the CDR3 is TGTGCCACCAGCAGAGGAGACAGGCAGGATGGCTACACCTTC.

The chain links TRBV11-2 to TRBJ2-3, with TRBD2 as a possible D gene (5 bases). V gave up 6 bases and J gave up 5 bases, with 18 bases separating them. This CDR3 contains 15 residues. Germline-derived CDR1 and CDR2 are SGHAT and FQNNGV. CDR3 residues: CASRVRGRGRDTQYF. CDR3 DNA: TGTGCCAGCAGGGTTAGAGGGCGAGGTCGAGATACGCAGTATTTT.

DNA for the CDR3: TGCAGTGTTGCGCAGGGAGCTCTGAGCACTGAAGCTTTCTTT. Translation gives CSVAQGALSTEAFF. The rearrangement uses TRBV20-1 and TRBJ1-1; D may be TRBD1 (5 bases). Per germline, CDR1 DFQATT and CDR2 SNEGSKA (reference sequence). V was pared by 7 bases and J by 4 bases, with 19 bases between. The CDR3 covers 14 residues.

In regard to this clonotype: As the CDR3 is not closed by the conserved phenylalanine or tryptophan, this likely results from a read error. The DNA is left out, because the CDR3 cannot be placed on it with certainty; the CDR3 is given as TCRdb lists it. The gene calls are TRBV10-3 and TRBJ2-5; the table's D call TRBD2 went unverified against the DNA. The length of the CDR3 is 14 amino acids, counting both ends. Germline V gene sequence: CDR1 ENHRY, CDR2 SYGVKD. CDR3 loop: CAIPPVVYLHLRFG.

This clonotype was found once. The chain couples TRBV29-1 to TRBJ2-7; D gene unclear. CDR1 and CDR2 from the germline V gene are SQVTM and ANQGSEA. CDR3 size: 14 residues. Trimming pared 5 bases from V and 8 bases from J, leaving 22 bases between. CDR3 protein: CSVSASPSQPQQYF. The DNA of the CDR3 is TGCAGCGTTTCCGCATCCCCTAGTCAGCCCCAGCAGTACTTC.

To note about this clonotype: Since no conserved phenylalanine or tryptophan closes the CDR3, a read error is the likely cause. Because the CDR3's place on the DNA is in doubt, the DNA is left out and the CDR3 is given as listed by TCRdb. J is TRBJ2-7 and V is TRBV10-2; the table's D call, TRBD1, has no DNA check behind it. The CDR3 is 15 amino acids in total, end residues counted. Germline V lookup: CDR1 WSHSY, CDR2 SAAADI. The CDR3 loop reads CASRGAADYAYPHYS.

The sample holds many counts of this clonotype. The V gene is TRBV12-3 or TRBV12-4, the J gene TRBJ1-1, with a weak D call TRBD1 (6 bases). This CDR3 region has 11 residues. V dropped 4 bases and J dropped 14 bases, with 14 bases sitting between them. The CDR3 reads CASSSTGSRFF. The CDR3 DNA is TGTGCCAGCAGTTCGACAGGAAGTCGGTTCTTT.

This clonotype was seen repeatedly, ten times or more. One junction end disagrees with the germline gene, perhaps due to a read error. This rearrangement joins TRBV7-2 to TRBJ2-3; tentative D call: TRBD1 (5 bases). This CDR3 is built from 15 residues. Per germline, CDR1 SGHTA and CDR2 FQGNSA. CDR3 DNA: TGTGCCAGCAGTTTAGGGGCTAGGAGCACAGATACGCAGTATTTT. Translated, it gives CASSLGARSTDTQYF.

The chain links TRBV5-5 to TRBJ2-7, with TRBD1 matching over 8 bases. CDR1 is SGHKS, CDR2 YYEKEE, per germline (reference sequence). V shed 4 bases and J 5 bases; nucleotides not matched to a gene: 8. This CDR3 region has 14 residues. The CDR3 here is CASSLATGVDEQYF. The DNA for the CDR3 is TGTGCCAGCAGCCTAGCGACAGGGGTAGACGAGCAGTACTTC.

J is TRBJ2-7 and V is TRBV4-3; TRBD1 agrees at 7 bases. V lost 2 bases and J lost 3; bases outside the gene matches: 4. The V gene's germline CDR1 is LGHNA and CDR2 YSLEER. The CDR3 loop spans 14 amino acids. The CDR3 coding sequence is TGCGCCAGCAGCCAAAGACAGGGTGGCTACGAGCAGTACTTC. Protein product: CASSQRQGGYEQYF.

As concerns this clonotype: The CDR3 does not close with the conserved phenylalanine or tryptophan, likely indicating a read error. It is unclear where the CDR3 begins or ends on the DNA, so no DNA is shown, and the CDR3 is as TCRdb lists it. The rearrangement links TRBV7-7 to TRBJ2-1; the table's TRBD1 call for D was not verified on the DNA. Ends included, the CDR3 has 12 residues. Germline CDR1 and CDR2: SSHAT and FNYEAQ (reference sequence). The CDR3 protein is CASSLGPRGSSY.

The rearrangement links TRBV5-1 to TRBJ1-1; D call uncertain. V was trimmed by 3 bases and J by 1 base, leaving 10 bases between them. Germline assignment: CDR1 SGHRS and CDR2 YFSETQ. CDR3 length: 14 amino acids. In nucleotides, the CDR3 is TGCGCCAGCAGCTCGTTTGACACGAACACTGAAGCTTTCTTT. This gives the protein CASSSFDTNTEAFF. Full variable domain (rest looked up from reference TRBV5-1 and TRBJ1-1): KAGVTQTPRYLIKTRGQQVTLSCSPISGHRSVSWYQQTPGQGLQFLFEYFSETQRNKGNFPGRFSGRQFSNSRSEMNVSTLELGDSALYLCASSSFDTNTEAFFGQGTRLTVV.

The chain employs TRBV2 and TRBJ1-6, with a possible D match to TRBD1 (6 bases). Trimming took off 8 bases at V and 8 bases at J, with 22 bases between the two ends. Germline CDR1 reads SNHLY; CDR2 reads FYNNEI. The CDR3 covers 16 residues. The CDR3 DNA reads TGTGCCAGCGGCTTAGAGAGGGACACGCGGGATTCACCCCTCCACTTT. This gives the protein CASGLERDTRDSPLHF.

In the case of this clonotype: This CDR3 is missing its conserved last phenylalanine or tryptophan, likely due to a read error. The DNA is omitted, as the CDR3 cannot be located on it reliably, and the CDR3 follows TCRdb's listing. This chain connects TRBV14 to TRBJ1-1. The CDR3 extends over 13 residues, inclusive of both ends. The germline gives CDR1 SGHDN, CDR2 FVKESK. The CDR3 protein is CASSLEYSGLAVV.

This clonotype was observed once. CDR3 sequence: CASSGNSAGVDTQYF. In DNA, the CDR3 is TGTGCCAGCAGTGGGAATTCTGCGGGGGTAGATACGCAGTATTTT. The J gene is TRBJ2-3, the V gene TRBV2; 7 positions agree with TRBD2. V lost 4 bases to trimming and J lost 5 bases; unmatched junction nucleotides: 9. This CDR3 region has 15 residues. Germline V gene sequence: CDR1 SNHLY, CDR2 FYNNEI.